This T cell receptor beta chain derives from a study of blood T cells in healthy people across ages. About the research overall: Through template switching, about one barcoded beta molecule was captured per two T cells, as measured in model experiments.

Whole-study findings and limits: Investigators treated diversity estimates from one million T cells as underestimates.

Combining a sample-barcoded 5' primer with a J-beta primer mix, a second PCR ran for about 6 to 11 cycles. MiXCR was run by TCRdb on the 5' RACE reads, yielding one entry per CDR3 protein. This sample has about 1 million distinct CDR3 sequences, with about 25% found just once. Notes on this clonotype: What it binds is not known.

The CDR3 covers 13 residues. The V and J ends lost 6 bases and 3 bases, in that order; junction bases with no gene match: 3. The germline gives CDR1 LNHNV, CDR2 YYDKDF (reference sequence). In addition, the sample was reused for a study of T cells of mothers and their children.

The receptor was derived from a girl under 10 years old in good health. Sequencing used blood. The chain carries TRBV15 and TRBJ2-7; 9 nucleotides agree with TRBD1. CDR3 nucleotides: TGTGCCACCAGGAGGGACAGGGACTACGAGCAGTACTTC. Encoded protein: CATRRDRDYEQYF.